This T cell receptor (beta chain) was retrieved from a study of TIL therapy for anti-PD-1-resistant metastatic lung cancer. At the level of the study: Most patients had lung adenocarcinoma; several tumors were EGFR-mutant, two ALK-rearranged; half smoked currently or formerly. Tumors carried a median roughly 1.5 non-synonymous mutations per megabase.

This was the immunoSEQ v3 assay. Survey-level samples got 2 million or so read pairs; deep-level samples got roughly 5-6.5 million. Here immunoSEQ multiplex PCR was the method, and the copy in TCRdb shows in-frame clones only, minus some. The table has tens of thousands of clones, 65% to 80% seen once. This clone was recorded only once. CDR3 length: 14 residues. CDR1 and CDR2 from the germline V gene are MNHEY and SVGAGI. The V end lost 6 bases, the J end lost 8 bases, and 17 bases lay between the germline ends. The time point: pre-treatment sample, taken before nivolumab and TIL therapy. The receptor comes from a woman aged 25-80 years with non-small cell lung cancer. The chain joins TRBV6-5 to TRBJ1-5; no firm D call. Specimen: blood, collected at baseline. CDR3 sequence reads: CASRKGTPAKPQHF. The CDR3 DNA sequence: TGTGCCAGCAGGAAGGGAACGCCTGCGAAGCCCCAGCATTTT.